The TCR beta chain described here comes from a study of T-cell reconstitution after alpha-beta-depleted transplantation in children. Germline values: CDR1 SEHNR, CDR2 FQNEAQ (reference sequence). The CDR3 spans 11 residues. V was cut by 1 base and J by 10 bases, with 5 bases left in between. TCRbeta library construction was performed incorporating unique molecular identifiers. TCRdb reprocessed the PCR reads with MiXCR, giving one entry per CDR3 protein. This sample has 500,000 to 600,000 distinct CDR3 sequences, with about 17% found just once. In its sample, this clonotype was seen many times. This TCR came from a human donor who donated a stem cell graft to a child with acute lymphoblastic leukemia. The sequencing used PBMCs from the stem cell graft donor, collected from the stem cell graft. This chain links TRBV7-9 with TRBJ2-1; D is ambiguous. CDR3 nucleotide sequence: TGTGCCAGCAGCTTAGTACCCGAGCAGTTCTTC. It encodes CASSLVPEQFF. Using reference TRBV7-9 and TRBJ2-1 for the parts outside the CDR3, the full variable domain is DTGVSQNPRHKITKRGQNVTFRCDPISEHNRLYWYRQTLGQGPEFLTYFQNEAQLEKSRLLSDRFSAERPKGSFSTLEIQRTEQGDSAMYLCASSLVPEQFFGPGTRLTVL.